The rows below give T cell receptor beta chains drawn from one sample of a study of blood T cell repertoires in COVID-19. Here immunoSEQ multiplex PCR was the method, and the copy in TCRdb shows in-frame clones only, minus some. The top ten clones hold 1.5% to 2% of a sample with 310,000 or so clones, approximately 85% of them seen once. Sequenced material: peripheral blood. These receptors came from a woman aged 45 to 65 with acute or convalescent COVID-19. Both conserved end residues are trimmed from each CDR3. Expanded clones get a size class; other rows say once, few or many, or leave the size out.

clone size,V gene,CDR3 protein
.,TRBV4-3,ASSQSTGAGANVLT
.,TRBV7-3,ASSLTREYNEQF
few,TRBV9,ASDAGYTGELF
.,TRBV5-1,ASSLGDIAGEKLF
.,TRBV7-3,ASSFMGQGVADTQY
.,TRBV6-1,ASSESRLRGETQY
.,TRBV27,ASWGVFGTGLSGELF
once,TRBV15,ATSARRNTEAF
once,TRBV5-1,ASSMGAATNEKLF
.,TRBV7-8,ASSAYDTQY
.,TRBV7-9,ASSPLDSAYEQY
.,TRBV11-2,ASSMGGGNYEQY
.,TRBV19,ASSIERTSNSPLH
.,TRBV12-3/TRBV12-4,ASSLGRRNTIY
.,TRBV30,AGTGDANTGELF
.,TRBV19,ASSIDIWSRGHDEQY
.,TRBV6-4,ASSDSGLAPRSSYEQY
.,TRBV19,ASGYRGGGYGYT
.,TRBV29-1,SVKRDSQTGELF
.,TRBV9,ASSVDSSSGNTIY
once,TRBV9,ASSPGQGDGYT
.,TRBV24-1,ATSVRTGGEQY
.,TRBV28,ASSLPGDRANEQF
.,TRBV10-3,AISETSGHEQF
few,TRBV4-1,ASSHTDSEQY
.,TRBV3-1/TRBV3-2,ASSPGLRDEQF
.,TRBV10-3,AISEVGSFTDTQY
.,TRBV28,ASSSAGGYGYT
.,TRBV20-1,SASLQGEQY
.,TRBV19,ASSIYGQGAGEQY
.,TRBV9,ASSPWTGLNTEAF
.,TRBV20-1,SASWTGLNPYDTQY
few,TRBV6-2/TRBV6-3,ASSFGRSSGNTIY
.,TRBV19,ASSIATRGNEQF
.,TRBV3-1/TRBV3-2,ASSQGSGTGESPLH
.,TRBV28,ASSNRVDTQY
.,TRBV7-2,ASSQTSVSEQY
.,TRBV10-3,AISDNRDITYEQY
.,TRBV29-1,SVGHPQETQY
.,TRBV6-5,ASSYSAGGGRAF
.,TRBV7-3,ASSSSSGNTGELF
.,TRBV28,ASSTTGAPRDTIY
.,TRBV5-1,ASSLAGTRGNEQF
.,TRBV7-2,ASSSDRDSYEQY
once,TRBV27,ASSLLPGVLGHGYT
.,TRBV5-1,ASSLTASGMKGF
.,TRBV9,ASSPRTGEPQH
.,TRBV18,ASSPPSIGQVEAF
once,TRBV6-5,ASRASGRAYEQY
.,TRBV4-1,ASSQDGGDTGELF
.,TRBV14,ASSLSGRKETQY
once,TRBV18,ASSPPGGLARYNEQF
.,TRBV15,ATSRSTGGSYNEQF
.,TRBV5-6,ASKTTGNYGYT
.,TRBV18,ASSAYTGGTPNEQF
.,TRBV18,AGSDTSSTDTQY
.,TRBV28,ASSLRGIGNEQF
.,TRBV9,ASSVGGAGSYGYT
few,TRBV23-1,ASSQSGGTQGNQPQH